Listed here is a single TCR beta chain. The data were obtained in a study of blood T cell repertoires in COVID-19. Across the study: Spain, Italy and the United States supplied samples that represented acute and convalescent COVID-19. Sources were T cells, B-cell-depleted T cells, or PBMCs; the material itself was cDNA or gDNA.

The CDR3 has 13 amino acids. The J segment lost 8 bases and the V segment lost 5 bases, leaving 8 bases of the junction unmatched. CDR1 is SEHNR and CDR2 is FQNEAQ in the germline V gene (reference sequence). Original data processing: Reference gene primers were amplified, and this amplification served to estimate nucleated cell counts. Produced via immunoSEQ multiplex PCR; TCRdb's table is partial and in-frame only. The D gene and trimming were derived from the DNA, and the V and J assignments and clone size from that table. The table has about 80,000 clones, 89% seen once. The gene calls are TRBV7-9 and TRBJ1-1; TRBD1 matches 7 bases. This receptor was identified in an older man with active or convalescent COVID-19. The specimen sequenced was peripheral blood. The CDR3 spells CASSTGTAREAFF. The CDR3 nucleotides are TGTGCCAGCAGCACTGGGACAGCCAGAGAAGCTTTCTTT.